One T cell receptor beta chain is described in this entry. What it binds is not known. The data stem from a study of response to subunit inactivated influenza vaccine. Findings and caveats of the study: It was suggested by the authors that few new T cells are recruited by each seasonal influenza vaccination.

TCRdb reprocessed the RT-PCR reads via MiXCR and lists one record per CDR3 protein. The table lists just over 300,000 distinct CDR3 sequences, 22% of them singletons. The source is a man aged 50 to 75 who received an inactivated influenza vaccine. This specimen consisted of PBMCs from blood, obtained about 20 months after vaccination.

The CDR3 here is CASSVEVGYTQYF. The CDR3 coding sequence is TGTGCCAGCAGCGTAGAGGTCGGATATACGCAGTATTTT. This chain links TRBV9 with TRBJ2-3; no firm D call. The germline V and J ends were trimmed by 0 bases and 7 bases, with 9 bases remaining between them. The CDR3 is made up of 13 amino acids. Germline V gives CDR1 SGDLS, CDR2 YYNGEE.